Described below is a single T cell receptor (beta chain) sequence and its context. Time point reported: baseline, week 1 (first vaccination visit). Treatment given: pre-vaccination baseline after standard-of-care therapy. The donors had new WHO grade 3 or 4 astrocytomas; these were IDH1-mutant and ATRX-lost. This entry is derived from a study of a mutant IDH1 vaccine in newly diagnosed glioma. For the study at large: Therapy received beforehand was radiotherapy, temozolomide, or both, with most patients given both.

Germline loops: CDR1 LNHDA, CDR2 SQIVND (reference sequence). V was trimmed by 8 bases and J by 0 bases, leaving 10 bases between them. The CDR3 has 13 amino acids. The assay was immunoSEQ multiplex PCR, and TCRdb's table has in-frame clones only and misses some. The table includes about 59,000 clones, about 91% detected once. V and J are TRBV19 and TRBJ2-5; possible D gene TRBD1, 5 bases. The sequencing here drew on PBMCs, taken from a glioma patient treated with radiotherapy, temozolomide or both. This receptor was obtained from a man in his fifties with glioma. The DNA of the CDR3 is TGTGCCAGTGCCCGGACAAACCAAGAGACCCAGTACTTC. Protein: CASARTNQETQYF.